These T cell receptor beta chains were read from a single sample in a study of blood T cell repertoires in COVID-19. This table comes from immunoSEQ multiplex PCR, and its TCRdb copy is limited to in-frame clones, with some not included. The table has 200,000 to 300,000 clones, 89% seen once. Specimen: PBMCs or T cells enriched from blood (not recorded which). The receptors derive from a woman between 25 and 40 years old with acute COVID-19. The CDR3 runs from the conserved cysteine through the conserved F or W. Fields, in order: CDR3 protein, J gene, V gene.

CDR3aa: CASAQGGSGGEQYF
j_gene: TRBJ2-7
v_gene: TRBV27

CDR3aa: CASSLVTGYLQYF
j_gene: TRBJ2-7
v_gene: TRBV12-3/TRBV12-4

CDR3aa: CSVGSRDGYTF
j_gene: TRBJ1-2
v_gene: TRBV29-1

CDR3aa: CAATGTGGSNEQYF
j_gene: TRBJ2-7
v_gene: TRBV25-1

CDR3aa: CASSLGTGYSEQYF
j_gene: TRBJ2-7
v_gene: TRBV7-2

CDR3aa: CASSAPAGFQETQYF
j_gene: TRBJ2-5
v_gene: TRBV5-1

CDR3aa: CASSLRTEGATEAFF
j_gene: TRBJ1-1
v_gene: TRBV7-6

CDR3aa: CASQQGGTEAFF
j_gene: TRBJ1-1
v_gene: TRBV4-1

CDR3aa: CASSLGVDGPRIRGPQHF
j_gene: TRBJ1-5
v_gene: TRBV13

CDR3aa: CASSLGQTYEQYF
j_gene: TRBJ2-7
v_gene: TRBV11-3

CDR3aa: CASSKSGTGGADTQYF
j_gene: TRBJ2-3
v_gene: TRBV6-4

CDR3aa: CATSDGNTEAFF
j_gene: TRBJ1-1
v_gene: TRBV24-1

CDR3aa: CASSEGRGIQPQHF
j_gene: TRBJ1-5
v_gene: TRBV10-2

CDR3aa: CASSQRLAGITDTQYF
j_gene: TRBJ2-3
v_gene: TRBV3-1/TRBV3-2

CDR3aa: CASSYQTVPQHF
j_gene: TRBJ1-5
v_gene: TRBV6-2/TRBV6-3

CDR3aa: CASSQDLGGFSPEKLFF
j_gene: TRBJ1-4
v_gene: TRBV4-3

CDR3aa: CASSLGAGTGSSYNSPLHF
j_gene: TRBJ1-6
v_gene: TRBV7-8

CDR3aa: CASSLDGTGSYNEQFF
j_gene: TRBJ2-1
v_gene: TRBV13

CDR3aa: CASSFGTVHSPLHF
j_gene: TRBJ1-6
v_gene: TRBV5-6

CDR3aa: CAWETGTSVNEQFF
j_gene: TRBJ2-1
v_gene: TRBV30

CDR3aa: CASSDPGQDYEQYF
j_gene: TRBJ2-7
v_gene: TRBV5-1

CDR3aa: CASSPPRGADTQYF
j_gene: TRBJ2-3
v_gene: TRBV7-9

CDR3aa: CATSERRPGQDTSGNTIYF
j_gene: TRBJ1-3
v_gene: TRBV24-1

CDR3aa: CASSYFQGSGNTIYF
j_gene: TRBJ1-3
v_gene: TRBV6-2/TRBV6-3

CDR3aa: CASSHRTGNTGELFF
j_gene: TRBJ2-2
v_gene: TRBV11-3

CDR3aa: CASSFFAVGEKLFF
j_gene: TRBJ1-4
v_gene: TRBV7-2

CDR3aa: CASSPGRGLYEQYF
j_gene: TRBJ2-7
v_gene: TRBV18

CDR3aa: CASSPGGGELFF
j_gene: TRBJ2-2
v_gene: TRBV19

CDR3aa: CASSWRSTSGASQQYF
j_gene: TRBJ2-7
v_gene: TRBV11-2

CDR3aa: CASSLRVREKLFF
j_gene: TRBJ1-4
v_gene: TRBV7-9

CDR3aa: CASSLVFSDTEAFF
j_gene: TRBJ1-1
v_gene: TRBV7-9

CDR3aa: CASSQEGLHYGYTF
j_gene: TRBJ1-2
v_gene: TRBV3-1/TRBV3-2

CDR3aa: CASSFGKGTEAFF
j_gene: TRBJ1-1
v_gene: TRBV5-1

CDR3aa: CASSLGGGSGTEAFF
j_gene: TRBJ1-1
v_gene: TRBV7-2

CDR3aa: CASSIATRTGYGYTF
j_gene: TRBJ1-2
v_gene: TRBV19

CDR3aa: CAWSQGHQMNSPLHF
j_gene: TRBJ1-6
v_gene: TRBV30

CDR3aa: CSVVVGDYGYTF
j_gene: TRBJ1-2
v_gene: TRBV29-1

CDR3aa: CASRESVGEKLFF
j_gene: TRBJ1-4
v_gene: TRBV7-2

CDR3aa: CASSSRFEKLFF
j_gene: TRBJ1-4
v_gene: TRBV28

CDR3aa: CASSLDPRANQPQHF
j_gene: TRBJ1-5
v_gene: TRBV11-2

CDR3aa: CASSLVAFGTSGTDTQYF
j_gene: TRBJ2-3
v_gene: TRBV7-8

CDR3aa: CASSVSGGLNTEAFF
j_gene: TRBJ1-1
v_gene: TRBV9

CDR3aa: CASSQAAGVSNQPQHF
j_gene: TRBJ1-5
v_gene: TRBV4-1

CDR3aa: CAWLQGTDRTEAFF
j_gene: TRBJ1-1
v_gene: TRBV30

CDR3aa: CAISESRVSQGAGGYTF
j_gene: TRBJ1-2
v_gene: TRBV10-3

CDR3aa: CASSLEVAGIQETQYF
j_gene: TRBJ2-5
v_gene: TRBV5-1

CDR3aa: CASSMGLRTDTQYF
j_gene: TRBJ2-3
v_gene: TRBV19

CDR3aa: CASKGLAGGPEQFF
j_gene: TRBJ2-1
v_gene: TRBV27

CDR3aa: CATSATVVPNEQFF
j_gene: TRBJ2-1
v_gene: TRBV24-1

CDR3aa: CASSLAGGAYEQYF
j_gene: TRBJ2-7
v_gene: TRBV7-2

CDR3aa: CASSLPRTGELFF
j_gene: TRBJ2-2
v_gene: TRBV27

CDR3aa: CASSPLGRGSNQPQHF
j_gene: TRBJ1-5
v_gene: TRBV7-8

CDR3aa: CASSPQLAGSYNEQFF
j_gene: TRBJ2-1
v_gene: TRBV4-3